These 17 T cell receptor beta chains were all obtained from the same sample, sequenced in a study of monozygotic twins with inflammatory bowel disease. With the 5' RACE reads reprocessed, TCRdb shows one record per CDR3 protein and no DNA. This table holds approximately 400,000 distinct CDR3 sequences. Sequenced: blood. Every receptor here comes from a human donor with ulcerative colitis or Crohn's disease, or a healthy co-twin of an affected twin (not recorded which).

This chain uses TRBV6-5 with TRBJ2-2; TCRdb picks TRBD1, but there is no DNA to check that call. The CDR3 has 15 amino acids. CDR1 is MNHEY, CDR2 SVGAGI, per germline. The CDR3 protein is CASSYSGGRTGELFF.

The rearrangement links TRBV9 to TRBJ2-5. CDR1 is SGDLS and CDR2 is YYNGEE in the germline V gene. The CDR3 extends over 13 amino acids. The CDR3 sequence: CASSLDLAETQYF.

V and J are TRBV6-5 and TRBJ2-5. The CDR3 is 14 residues long. CDR1 MNHEY and CDR2 SVGAGI come from the germline V gene. CDR3: CASSYSSRLETQYF.

This chain uses TRBV18 with TRBJ2-1; there is no DNA to check the TCRdb D call of TRBD1. Germline CDR1 KGHSH, CDR2 LQKENI. CDR3 length: 13 residues. The CDR3 sequence is CASSPFGGDEQFF.

The rearrangement links TRBV3-1 to TRBJ1-2; TCRdb reports TRBD1, a call that lacks DNA to check it against. This CDR3 is built from 15 residues. Germline CDR1 and CDR2: LGHDT and YNNKEL (reference sequence). The CDR3 here is CASTGRDRVNGGYTF. Full variable domain (missing parts from reference TRBV3-1 and TRBJ1-2): DTAVSQTPKYLVTQMGNDKSIKCEQNLGHDTMYWYKQDSKKFLKIMFSYNNKELIINETVPNRFSPKSPDKAHLNLHINSLELGDSAVYFCASTGRDRVNGGYTFGSGTRLTVV.

CDR3: CASNPGGAYGYTF. The gene calls are TRBV2 and TRBJ1-2; the D call of TRBD1 rests on TCRdb alone, since no DNA is present to check it. The CDR3 is 13 residues long. Germline values: CDR1 SNHLY, CDR2 FYNNEI.

The chain couples TRBV6-2 or TRBV6-3 to TRBJ1-6; the TRBD1 assignment by TCRdb is unverifiable without DNA. Germline CDR1 MNHEY, CDR2 SVGEGT. This CDR3 contains 14 residues. CDR3 region: CASSWTGGNSPLHF.

The V and J genes are TRBV6-1 and TRBJ1-3; with no DNA, the TCRdb D assignment of TRBD1 cannot be verified. The CDR3 covers 16 residues. In germline, CDR1 is MNHNS, CDR2 SASEGT. CDR3: CASSRDSAVSGNTIYF.

The gene calls are TRBV7-6 and TRBJ2-1. Looked up from germline, CDR1 is SGHVS and CDR2 is FNYEAQ. The CDR3 runs 13 residues. The CDR3 sequence is CASGESSYNEQFF.

The gene calls are TRBV12-3 or TRBV12-4 and TRBJ2-7. The length of the CDR3 is 13 residues. CDR3 amino acids: CASSFRGLREQYF.

V gene TRBV28 combines with J gene TRBJ1-6; the D call of TRBD1 rests on TCRdb alone, since no DNA is present to check it. Looked up from germline, CDR1 is MDHEN and CDR2 is SYDVKM. The CDR3 has 20 residues. CDR3 region: CASSLYPLTRDRGKNSPLHF.

The chain has TRBV7-2 and TRBJ2-1; there is no DNA to check the TCRdb D call of TRBD2. CDR1 and CDR2 (germline): SGHTA, FQGNSA. The CDR3 is made up of 17 amino acids. The CDR3 here is CASSLGFAGGRHNEQFF. Full variable domain (missing parts from reference TRBV7-2 and TRBJ2-1): GAGVSQSPSNKVTEKGKDVELRCDPISGHTALYWYRQSLGQGLEFLIYFQGNSAPDKSGLPSDRFSAERTGGSVSTLTIQRTQQEDSAVYLCASSLGFAGGRHNEQFFGPGTRLTVL.

The CDR3 here is CASSLRELAGGDVYNEQFF. The J gene is TRBJ2-1, the V gene TRBV5-4; lacking DNA, the TRBD2 call made by TCRdb goes unchecked. Per the germline V gene, CDR1 is SGHNT and CDR2 is YYREEE (reference sequence). The CDR3 is 19 residues long.

V gene TRBV11-2 combines with J gene TRBJ2-1; checking the TCRdb D call of TRBD2 is not possible without DNA. Germline V gives CDR1 SGHAT, CDR2 FQNNGV. The CDR3 length is 17 residues. CDR3 in amino acids: CASSLVRSTRLPTEQFF.

This chain joins TRBV28 and TRBJ2-1; TCRdb indicates TRBD2, and absent DNA this call remains unverified. Germline V lookup: CDR1 MDHEN, CDR2 SYDVKM. The CDR3 consists of 13 residues. CDR3 amino acids: CASSLEGSREQFF.

The J gene is TRBJ1-2, the V gene TRBV25-1; without DNA, the TCRdb call of TRBD1 cannot be checked. The germline CDR1 and CDR2 sequences are MGHDK and SYGVNS. This CDR3 has 12 amino acids. CDR3 residues: CASKGQGWGYTF.

The CDR3 sequence is CASSLASGGRTYNEQFF. V and J are TRBV5-6 and TRBJ2-1; the D call from TCRdb, TRBD2, cannot be confirmed without DNA. The CDR3 contains 17 residues. CDR1 SGHDT and CDR2 YYEEEE come from the germline V gene.